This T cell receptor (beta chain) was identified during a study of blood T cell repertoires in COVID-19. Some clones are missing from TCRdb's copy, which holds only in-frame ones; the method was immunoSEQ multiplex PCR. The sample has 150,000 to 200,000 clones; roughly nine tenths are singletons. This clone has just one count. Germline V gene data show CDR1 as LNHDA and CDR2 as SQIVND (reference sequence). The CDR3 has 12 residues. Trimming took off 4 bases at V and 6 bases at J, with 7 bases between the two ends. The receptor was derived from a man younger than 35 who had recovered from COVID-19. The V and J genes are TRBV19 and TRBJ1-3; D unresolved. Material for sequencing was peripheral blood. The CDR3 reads CASSTVQNTIYF. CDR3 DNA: TGTGCCAGTAGTACGGTTCAAAACACCATATATTTT.